Each of the 19 T cell receptor beta chains below was sequenced from the same sample in a study of shared clonotypes between healthy human individuals (dated by TCRdb to about 2020). The library was obtained by the immunoSEQ multiplex PCR assay. TCRdb carries this immuneACCESS record with in-frame sequences only. Its versions omit some clonotypes, under half of them owing to an unresolved V gene in the studies checked, with the rest unexplained. The sample table lists about half a million clones, 81% of them with a count of one. The ten largest clonotypes hold about an eighth of the sample. The sample was PBMCs. The origin of the receptors is a woman between 40 and 50 years old in good health. Some clones in this sample may be carry-over from other donors' samples.

The chain carries TRBV18 and TRBJ1-1; TRBD1 matches 7 bases. After removal of 4 bases from V and 2 bases from J, the junction contained 7 bases not matched to a gene. This CDR3 comprises 15 residues. Germline values: CDR1 KGHSH, CDR2 LQKENI. In nucleotides, the CDR3 is TGTGCCAGCTCACTTTCAGACAGGGCCAACACTGAAGCTTTCTTT. Translated: CASSLSDRANTEAFF.

The chain recombines TRBV4-1 with TRBJ1-5; D perhaps matches TRBD1 (5 bases). There are 14 residues in the CDR3. V lost 4 bases and J lost 0, with 7 bases in between. Germline CDR1 and CDR2: MGHRA and YSYEKL. The DNA of the CDR3 is TGCGCCAGCAGCCGGGACCTTAGCAATCAGCCCCAGCATTTT. This translates into CASSRDLSNQPQHF.

V and J are TRBV11-2 and TRBJ2-7; TRBD1 is a possible D gene (5 bases). Deletions cut 3 bases from V and 7 bases from J, with 7 bases between. Germline CDR1 and CDR2: SGHAT and FQNNGV. This CDR3 is built from 11 residues. DNA of the CDR3: TGTGCCAGCAGCTTTACAGGAGAGCAGTACTTC. Residues: CASSFTGEQYF.

V usage is TRBV7-8 and J usage is TRBJ2-7; 12 positions agree with TRBD2. Germline CDR1 SGHVS, CDR2 FQNEAQ. The ends lost 5 bases at V and 2 bases at J; junction bases unmatched: 4. The CDR3 spans 15 residues. The CDR3 sequence is CASSSGLAGTYEQYF. CDR3 nucleotide sequence: TGTGCCAGCAGCAGCGGACTAGCGGGGACCTACGAGCAGTACTTC.

This chain joins TRBV7-3 and TRBJ2-1, with D possibly being TRBD2 (5 bases). The germline V gene has CDR1 SGHTA and CDR2 FQGTGA. This CDR3 spans 15 amino acids. With 1 base removed from V and 2 bases from J, the gap between germline ends came to 9 bases. This chain's CDR3 is CASSLNGEPYNEQFF. The CDR3 DNA follows: TGTGCCAGCAGCTTAAACGGGGAGCCCTACAATGAGCAGTTCTTC. The whole variable domain, remainder taken from reference TRBV7-3 and TRBJ2-1, is GAGVSQTPSNKVTEKGKYVELRCDPISGHTALYWYRQSLGQGPEFLIYFQGTGAADDSGLPNDRFFAVRPEGSVSTLKIQRTERGDSAVYLCASSLNGEPYNEQFFGPGTRLTVL.

Remarks on this clone: Only one base separates this from a far larger clonotype, so it likely reflects a read error. The sample contains more than one DNA sequence encoding this CDR3. The J gene is TRBJ1-2, the V gene TRBV5-1, with TRBD1 identical over 7 bases. The CDR3 runs 15 residues. The germline gives CDR1 SGHRS, CDR2 YFSETQ. CDR3 protein: CASSPTGDTAYGYTF. In DNA form, the CDR3 reads TGTGCCAGCAGTCCCACAGGGGACACGGCCTATGGCTACACCTTC.

This clone was found many times. This chain joins TRBV27 and TRBJ2-7; a possible D gene is TRBD1 (6 bases). CDR1 is MNHEY, CDR2 SMNVEV, per germline (reference sequence). V was clipped by 5 bases and J by 7 bases, with 21 bases between them. This CDR3 contains 15 residues. CDR3 nucleotides: TGTGCCAGCAGTCCTGGGAGTGACAGGTTCGAAGAGCAGTACTTC. Translating gives CASSPGSDRFEEQYF.

This chain connects TRBV5-8 to TRBJ2-5, with D unclear. V lost 4 bases and J lost 7, with 17 bases in between. This CDR3 comprises 14 residues. The V gene's germline CDR1 is SGHTS and CDR2 YDEGEE. In DNA form, the CDR3 reads TGTGCCAGCAGCCACCCGGAAGGGCCTGGGACCCAGTACTTC. It specifies CASSHPEGPGTQYF. Together with reference TRBV5-8 and TRBJ2-5, the CDR3 gives the full variable domain: EAGVTQSPTHLIKTRGQQATLRCSPISGHTSVYWYQQALGLGLQFLLWYDEGEERNRGNFPPRFSGRQFPNYSSELNVNALELEDSALYLCASSHPEGPGTQYFGPGTRLLVL.

This clone has just one count. The chain has TRBV13 and TRBJ2-1, with 8 bases aligning to TRBD2. CDR1 is PRHDT, CDR2 FYEKMQ, per germline (reference sequence). The CDR3 length is 15 residues. With 3 bases clipped from V and 5 bases from J, the junction kept 6 bases outside the gene matches. The CDR3 DNA sequence: TGTGCCAGCAGCTTCAGCGGGAGCCCCCACAATGAGCAGTTCTTC. It specifies CASSFSGSPHNEQFF.

CDR3 amino acids: CASSLNSEKLFF. The CDR3 coding sequence is TGTGCCAGCAGCTTGAATTCGGAAAAACTGTTTTTT. V usage is TRBV5-6 and J usage is TRBJ1-4, with D unclear. Per the germline V gene, CDR1 is SGHDT and CDR2 is YYEEEE. The CDR3 loop spans 12 amino acids. V was trimmed by 1 base and J by 8 bases, leaving 6 bases between them.

Regarding this clone: Since a far larger clone is one base different, this is likely a read error. The chain joins TRBV6-6 to TRBJ2-7; 9 positions agree with TRBD2. Germline V gene data show CDR1 as MNHNY and CDR2 as SVGAGI (reference sequence). The CDR3 has 15 amino acids. CDR3 bases: TGTGCCAGCAGTTATTCGCCTAGCGGGAACTACAAGCAGTACTTC. Encoded protein: CASSYSPSGNYKQYF.

On this clone itself: This sequence is one base from a far larger clone and is likely a read error. V usage is TRBV27 and J usage is TRBJ1-5; 8 bases are shared with TRBD1. The CDR3 runs to 15 residues. The V gene's germline CDR1 is MNHEY and CDR2 SMNVEV (reference sequence). The CDR3 nucleotides read TGTGCCAGCAGTTCCGGATCAGGGGGCAATAAGCCCCAGCATTTT. Amino acid sequence: CASSSGSGGNKPQHF.

The J gene is TRBJ2-5, the V gene TRBV5-6; D is possibly TRBD2 (6 bases). This CDR3 contains 17 residues. CDR1 and CDR2 from the germline V gene are SGHDT and YYEEEE. Trimming shortened V by 0 bases and J by 0 bases, and 15 bases separated the two germline ends. DNA of the CDR3: TGTGCCAGCAGCTTGGGAGATCGGGAGAGGTACCAAGAGACCCAGTACTTC. Amino acid sequence: CASSLGDRERYQETQYF.

In the case of this clone: A much larger clone sits a single nucleotide away, making a read error possible. At the DNA level, this CDR3 is encoded by other sequences in the same sample as well. The chain links TRBV27 to TRBJ2-1; D call uncertain. The CDR3 is 17 residues long. Trimming removed 2 bases from V and 1 base from J, with 15 bases in between. Germline assignment: CDR1 MNHEY and CDR2 SMNVEV (reference sequence). Written as DNA, the CDR3 is TGTGCCAGCAGTTTAGACAAGGCTAGGAGTTCCTACAATGAGCAGTTCTTC. It encodes CASSLDKARSSYNEQFF.

The genes are TRBV20-1 and TRBJ2-5; D is undetermined. From germline, CDR1 is DFQATT and CDR2 SNEGSKA (reference sequence). Trimming cost V 6 bases and J 8 bases, with 13 bases left between them. The CDR3 extends over 11 amino acids. CDR3 coding DNA: TGCAGTGCGAGGCTAGGTTTAACCCAGTACTTC. This translates into CSARLGLTQYF.

The chain carries TRBV14 and TRBJ2-5; D is ambiguous. The V end lost 0 bases, the J end lost 12 bases, and 8 bases lay between the germline ends. Germline CDR1 and CDR2: SGHDN and FVKESK. The CDR3 is made up of 11 amino acids. The CDR3 bases are TGTGCCAGCAGCCAAGAGGGTCCGAAGTACTTC. It specifies CASSQEGPKYF.

Concerning this clone: A far larger clone is only one base removed, so a read error is likely. Other DNA sequences in this specimen translate into the identical CDR3. The chain carries TRBV19 and TRBJ1-4; D uncertain. The CDR3 is 15 amino acids. The V end was cut by 4 bases, the J end by 7 bases, with 16 bases between. In germline, CDR1 is LNHDA, CDR2 SQIVND (reference sequence). CDR3 loop: CASSTRNGVPEKLFF. The DNA for the CDR3 is TGTGCCAGTAGTACCCGTAACGGTGTTCCTGAAAAACTGTTTTTT. Drawing the rest from reference TRBV19 and TRBJ1-4, the complete variable domain is DGGITQSPKYLFRKEGQNVTLSCEQNLNHDAMYWYRQDPGQGLRLIYYSQIVNDFQKGDIAEGYSVSREKKESFPLTVTSAQKNPTAFYLCASSTRNGVPEKLFFGSGTQLSVL.

A single count supports this clone. This chain links TRBV23-1 with TRBJ2-1; the D is unclear. TRBV23-1 counts as an open reading frame of uncertain function. V was trimmed by 9 bases and J by 7 bases, leaving 7 bases between them. The CDR3 runs 10 residues. In nucleotides, the CDR3 is TGCGCCAGGGTGGGGAATGAGCAGTTCTTC. The encoded protein is CARVGNEQFF.

The V call is TRBV5-4, the J call TRBJ2-3; D uncertain. The length of the CDR3 is 12 residues. CDR1 SGHNT and CDR2 YYREEE come from the germline V gene (reference sequence). Trimming left V 2 bases short and J 6 bases short, with 7 bases between. CDR3: CASSLESDTQYF. Here the CDR3 DNA reads TGTGCCAGCAGCTTAGAATCGGATACGCAGTATTTT.